This T cell receptor beta chain was identified during a study of blood T cell repertoires in COVID-19. Per the original methods: Amplification with reference gene primers provided the estimates of nucleated cell counts. Produced via immunoSEQ multiplex PCR; TCRdb's table is partial and in-frame only. V and J calls plus clone size are reproduced from that table; the DNA served to infer D and trimming. Among about 350,000 clones listed, about 89% were seen once. Seattle researchers signed up patients amid active infection and tracked them longitudinally. Trimming shortened V by 0 bases and J by 0 bases, and 12 bases separated the two germline ends. CDR3 length: 17 amino acids.

The chain combines TRBV23-1 with TRBJ2-4, with a weak D call TRBD2 (6 bases). Being an ORF, TRBV23-1 has a function that is uncertain. This receptor was identified in a woman in her forties or fifties with COVID-19, enrolled during active disease. The specimen was peripheral blood. For the CDR3, the DNA is TGCGCCAGCAGTCAATCGGGAGGAGATCTAGCCAAAAACATTCAGTACTTC. Its protein is CASSQSGGDLAKNIQYF.